Included here is one T cell receptor (beta chain) sequence, with context. Clones were sequenced by immunoSEQ multiplex PCR, and TCRdb holds only the in-frame ones, with some missing. The sample has more than 55,000 clones, over 75% seen once. This sample was taken from a study of blood T cell repertoires in COVID-19. The CDR3 covers 14 residues. CDR1 is SGHDT, CDR2 YYEEEE, per germline. Trimming removed 2 bases from V and 4 bases from J; junction bases left unmatched: 3. Specimen: peripheral blood. The chain has TRBV5-6 and TRBJ2-7; TRBD2 matches 10 bases. The TCR was taken from an elderly man with active or convalescent COVID-19. CDR3 nucleotides: TGTGCCAGCAGCTTACTAGCGGGGCTTTACGAGCAGTACTTC. The encoded protein is CASSLLAGLYEQYF.